The 7 T cell receptor beta chains in this list originate from one sample, sequenced in a study of T cell responses to AZD1222 COVID-19 vaccine. The table came from immunoSEQ multiplex PCR; TCRdb's copy has only in-frame clones and leaves some out. The data show approximately 98,000 clones, 70% to 90% seen once. The material sequenced was peripheral blood, taken on day 0 of AZD1222 vaccination. The receptor source for this set is an adult in good health.

The chain carries TRBV5-6 and TRBJ1-2; D is perhaps TRBD1 (5 bases). The V gene's germline CDR1 is SGHDT and CDR2 YYEEEE. The CDR3 has 13 amino acids. Trimming removed 0 bases from V and 3 bases from J, with 6 bases in between. CDR3 nucleotides: TGTGCCAGCAGCTTGGAGGGGTACTATGGCTACACCTTC. This codes for CASSLEGYYGYTF.

This rearrangement joins TRBV28 to TRBJ2-3, with a weak D call TRBD2 (6 bases). V dropped 8 bases and J dropped 2 bases, with 14 bases sitting between them. The CDR3 is 14 residues long. Per the germline V gene, CDR1 is MDHEN and CDR2 is SYDVKM. CDR3 sequence (DNA): TGTGCCAGCGCGCGGGACGTGTTCACAGATACGCAGTATTTT. Amino acid sequence: CASARDVFTDTQYF. The full variable domain, its missing parts supplied by reference TRBV28 and TRBJ2-3, is DVKVTQSSRYLVKRTGEKVFLECVQDMDHENMFWYRQDPGLGLRLIYFSYDVKMKEKGDIPEGYSVSREKKERFSLILESASTNQTSMYLCASARDVFTDTQYFGPGTRLTVL.

The chain couples TRBV5-6 to TRBJ2-7; D might be TRBD2 (6 bases). V gave up 8 bases and J gave up 1 base, with 19 bases separating them. CDR1 is SGHDT and CDR2 is YYEEEE in the germline V gene. The CDR3 is 15 residues long. DNA for the CDR3: TGTGCCAGTCGTCCCATGGGTGGGGGGTCCTACGAGCAGTACTTC. Encoded protein: CASRPMGGGSYEQYF. Full variable domain (rest looked up from reference TRBV5-6 and TRBJ2-7): DAGVTQSPTHLIKTRGQQVTLRCSPKSGHDTVSWYQQALGQGPQFIFQYYEEEERQRGNFPDRFSGHQFPNYSSELNVNALLLGDSALYLCASRPMGGGSYEQYFGPGTRLTVT.

This chain connects TRBV9 to TRBJ2-7; D perhaps matches TRBD2 (6 bases). Germline V gene sequence: CDR1 SGDLS, CDR2 YYNGEE. The CDR3 consists of 15 residues. The V end lost 2 bases, the J end lost 6 bases, and 18 bases lay between the germline ends. CDR3 nucleotide sequence: TGTGCCAGCAGCGTCCAATCCGGGACTTTTAGCGAGCAGTACTTC. Encoded protein: CASSVQSGTFSEQYF.

CDR3 loop: CATSMRDRYNEKLFF. CDR3 sequence (DNA): TGTGCCACCAGCATGAGAGACAGGTATAATGAAAAACTGTTTTTT. The chain couples TRBV15 to TRBJ1-4; D is possibly TRBD1 (6 bases). Trimming cost V 4 bases and J 4 bases, with 13 bases left between them. Germline lookup yields CDR1 LNHNV and CDR2 YYDKDF (reference sequence). The CDR3 is 15 amino acids.

The table lists this clone with a few counts. This chain connects TRBV10-3 to TRBJ2-3; D is uncertain. This CDR3 is 13 amino acids long. V shed 5 bases and J shed 2 bases, with 8 bases lying between them. Germline V gene data show CDR1 as ENHRY and CDR2 as SYGVKD. CDR3 protein: CAISYQSTDTQYF. CDR3 DNA sequence: TGTGCCATCAGTTACCAGTCCACAGATACGCAGTATTTT.

This chain joins TRBV2 and TRBJ2-5; no clear D. Germline V gene sequence: CDR1 SNHLY, CDR2 FYNNEI. Trimming took off 9 bases at V and 5 bases at J, with 4 bases between the two ends. CDR3 length: 9 amino acids. In DNA form, the CDR3 reads TGTGCCAGTGGTGAGACCCAGTACTTC. Its protein product is CASGETQYF.